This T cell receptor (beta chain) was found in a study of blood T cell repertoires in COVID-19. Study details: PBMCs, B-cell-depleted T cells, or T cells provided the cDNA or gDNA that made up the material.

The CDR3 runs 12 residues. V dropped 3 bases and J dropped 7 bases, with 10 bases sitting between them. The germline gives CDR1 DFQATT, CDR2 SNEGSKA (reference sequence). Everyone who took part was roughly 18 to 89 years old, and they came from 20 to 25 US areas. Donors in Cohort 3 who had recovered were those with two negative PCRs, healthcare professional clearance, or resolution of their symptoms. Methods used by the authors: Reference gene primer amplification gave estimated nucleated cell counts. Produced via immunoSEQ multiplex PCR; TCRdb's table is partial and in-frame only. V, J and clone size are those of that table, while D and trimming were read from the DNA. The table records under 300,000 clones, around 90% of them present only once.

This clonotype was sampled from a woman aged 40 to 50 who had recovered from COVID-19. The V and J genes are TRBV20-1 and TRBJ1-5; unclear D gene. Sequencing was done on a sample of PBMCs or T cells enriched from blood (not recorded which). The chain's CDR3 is CSASAGNQPQHF. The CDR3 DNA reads TGCAGTGCTAGTGCCGGGAACCAGCCCCAGCATTTT.